This T cell receptor (beta chain) was sequenced for a study of Tregs in tolerant kidney transplant recipients. Sequenced by immunoSEQ multiplex PCR; TCRdb stores in-frame clones only, minus some. This sample has under 300,000 clones, with more than 65% found just once. This CDR3 is built from 14 residues. The ends lost 2 bases at V and 7 bases at J; junction bases unmatched: 5. CDR1 is GTSNPN, CDR2 SVGIG, per germline (reference sequence). This clone was observed a handful of times. The receptor comes from a human donor in good health. Specimen: CD4+ T cells from blood. This sequence joins TRBV30 and TRBJ1-6; 7 bases line up with TRBD1. CDR3 nucleotides: TGTGCCTGGAGTACGACAGGGTACAATTCACCCCTCCACTTT. Residues: CAWSTTGYNSPLHF.